This entry lists 28 T cell receptor beta chains sequenced from one sample in a study of shared clonotypes between healthy human individuals. The assay was immunoSEQ multiplex PCR, and TCRdb's table has in-frame clones only and misses some. This table has about 2 million clones, about 95% appearing once. Naive CD8 cells, CD45RO-negative and positively selected for CCR7, excluded terminally differentiated effector memory CD45RA+ cells. The specimen was naive CD8+ T cells sorted from blood. These receptors all come from a man aged 18 to 29 in good health.

A word on this clone: Other DNA variants within this sample encode the same CDR3. The chain recombines TRBV5-1 with TRBJ1-1, with D maybe TRBD1 (5 bases). V lost 5 bases and J lost 5, with 10 bases in between. Germline loops: CDR1 SGHRS, CDR2 YFSETQ. CDR3 length: 12 residues. The CDR3 coding sequence is TGCGCCAGCAGTTTAGGGGCGACTGAAGCTTTCTTT. Amino acid sequence: CASSLGATEAFF.

The CDR3 protein is CASSLDIFNEQFF. CDR3 DNA sequence: TGTGCCAGCAGCTTGGATATATTCAATGAGCAGTTCTTC. The genes are TRBV5-5 and TRBJ2-1; D call uncertain. Germline V lookup: CDR1 SGHKS, CDR2 YYEKEE (reference sequence). This CDR3 is built from 13 residues. The V and J ends lost 0 bases and 6 bases respectively, with 7 bases between them.

The rearrangement links TRBV6-6 to TRBJ1-5, with D tentatively TRBD1 (6 bases). CDR3 length equals 15 residues. Germline V gene sequence: CDR1 MNHNY, CDR2 SVGAGI (reference sequence). Between the trimmed V and J ends, which lost 4 bases and 7 bases, there was a span of 17 bases. CDR3 DNA sequence: TGTGCCAGCAGTTTAAACCAGGGGAGTCGACAGCCCCAGCATTTT. Its protein is CASSLNQGSRQPQHF.

The genes are TRBV27 and TRBJ2-2, with TRBD1 matching over 7 bases. Looked up from germline, CDR1 is MNHEY and CDR2 is SMNVEV (reference sequence). The CDR3 covers 14 residues. Losses at the gene ends were 5 bases for V and 7 bases for J; bases not matched to a gene: 7. The CDR3, as DNA: TGTGCCAGCAGTGAGACAGGGTACATCGGGGAGCTGTTTTTT. Its protein product is CASSETGYIGELFF.

Points on this clone: At the DNA level, this CDR3 is encoded by other sequences in the same sample as well. The rearrangement links TRBV27 to TRBJ1-2, with D tentatively TRBD1 (6 bases). Germline CDR1 is MNHEY and CDR2 is SMNVEV (reference sequence). With 4 bases removed from V and 2 bases from J, the gap between germline ends came to 8 bases. The CDR3 is 13 residues long. CDR3 in amino acids: CASSSQGNYGYTF. The CDR3 DNA follows: TGTGCCAGCAGTTCACAGGGCAACTATGGCTACACCTTC.

V is TRBV19 and J is TRBJ2-1, with TRBD2 identical over 13 bases. There are 15 residues in the CDR3. CDR1 and CDR2 from the germline V gene are LNHDA and SQIVND (reference sequence). The J segment lost 7 bases and the V segment lost 6 bases, leaving 6 bases of the junction unmatched. The DNA for the CDR3 is TGTGCCAGTAGCCCACTAGCGGGAGGGCCAAATGAGCAGTTCTTC. Translation: CASSPLAGGPNEQFF.

This rearrangement joins TRBV18 to TRBJ2-1; D gene unclear. The CDR3 spans 14 residues. Germline CDR1 is KGHSH and CDR2 is LQKENI. With 0 bases removed from V and 4 bases from J, the gap between germline ends came to 7 bases. The CDR3 bases are TGTGCCAGCTCACCACCCCGGATTTACAATGAGCAGTTCTTC. This sequence encodes CASSPPRIYNEQFF.

This rearrangement joins TRBV11-3 to TRBJ2-1; D gene ambiguous. There are 17 residues in the CDR3. Looked up from germline, CDR1 is SGHNT and CDR2 is YENEEA. Trimming pared 4 bases from V and 9 bases from J, leaving 25 bases between. This CDR3 is CASSSDLTPTAIGEQFF. The CDR3 DNA sequence: TGTGCCAGCAGCTCCGATTTGACTCCCACGGCAATTGGTGAGCAGTTCTTC.

This chain joins TRBV4-3 and TRBJ2-2; D is ambiguous. Germline loops: CDR1 LGHNA, CDR2 YSLEER. The germline V and J ends were trimmed by 9 bases and 2 bases, with 13 bases remaining between them. CDR3 length: 14 amino acids. The DNA of the CDR3 is TGCGCCAGTTGCCCGGGCCTCAACACCGGGGAGCTGTTTTTT. Its translation is CASCPGLNTGELFF.

The V call is TRBV27, the J call TRBJ2-2, with D perhaps matching TRBD2 (5 bases). CDR3 size: 16 residues. CDR1 is MNHEY, CDR2 SMNVEV, per germline (reference sequence). V lost 4 bases and J 1 base, leaving 13 bases between the germline ends. In nucleotides, the CDR3 is TGTGCCAGCAGTTCTTGGGAGACAAGGAACACCGGGGAGCTGTTTTTT. The encoded protein is CASSSWETRNTGELFF.

This clone was seen more than once but under ten times. V is TRBV5-6 and J is TRBJ2-6; no reliable D call. Germline loops: CDR1 SGHDT, CDR2 YYEEEE. V was pared by 3 bases and J by 0 bases, with 4 bases between. CDR3 length equals 14 residues. The DNA of the CDR3 is TGTGCCAGCAGCTACGGCTCTGGGGCCAACGTCCTGACTTTC. Amino acid sequence: CASSYGSGANVLTF. Variable domain in full (rest from reference TRBV5-6 and TRBJ2-6): DAGVTQSPTHLIKTRGQQVTLRCSPKSGHDTVSWYQQALGQGPQFIFQYYEEEERQRGNFPDRFSGHQFPNYSSELNVNALLLGDSALYLCASSYGSGANVLTFGAGSRLTVL.

In DNA, the CDR3 is TGTGCCAGCAGTCCAGTAGGGGGGGGCCTCGAGCAGTACTTC. The encoded protein is CASSPVGGGLEQYF. The V gene is TRBV28, the J gene TRBJ2-7; possible D gene TRBD2, 7 bases. Germline V gives CDR1 MDHEN, CDR2 SYDVKM. The CDR3 runs 14 residues. Between the trimmed V and J ends, which lost 5 bases and 6 bases, there was a span of 17 bases. The full variable domain, rest sourced from reference TRBV28 and TRBJ2-7, is DVKVTQSSRYLVKRTGEKVFLECVQDMDHENMFWYRQDPGLGLRLIYFSYDVKMKEKGDIPEGYSVSREKKERFSLILESASTNQTSMYLCASSPVGGGLEQYFGPGTRLTVT.

This chain uses TRBV4-1 with TRBJ1-5, with D perhaps matching TRBD1 (5 bases). Germline loops: CDR1 MGHRA, CDR2 YSYEKL. The CDR3 loop spans 17 amino acids. Trimming took 2 bases from V and 4 from J, leaving 18 bases between them. CDR3 nucleotide sequence: TGCGCCAGCAGCCAATTCTACACCGGGACCAAGAATCAGCCCCAGCATTTT. The encoded protein is CASSQFYTGTKNQPQHF.

The J gene is TRBJ1-1, the V gene TRBV13; 8 bases map to TRBD1. V was pared by 5 bases and J by 5 bases, with 7 bases of the junction left unmatched. This CDR3 spans 14 amino acids. Germline CDR1 PRHDT, CDR2 FYEKMQ (reference sequence). The CDR3 region has the DNA TGTGCCAGCAGCGCACAGGGGGGAGGGACTGAAGCTTTCTTT. It encodes CASSAQGGGTEAFF.

The rearrangement links TRBV5-1 to TRBJ2-7, with 8 nucleotides matching TRBD1. V trimming: 1 base; J trimming: 4 bases; junction bases outside the gene matches: 4. CDR1 and CDR2 (germline): SGHRS, YFSETQ. The CDR3 loop spans 14 amino acids. The CDR3 DNA sequence: TGCGCCAGCAGCTTGCCGGACAGGGAGTACGAGCAGTACTTC. It translates to CASSLPDREYEQYF.

Notes on this clone: This specimen includes other DNA sequences encoding the same CDR3. The rearrangement joins TRBV28 to TRBJ2-1; D tentatively fits TRBD1 or TRBD2 (5 bases each). This CDR3 contains 16 residues. Germline CDR1 MDHEN, CDR2 SYDVKM. Trimming took 5 bases from V and 0 from J, leaving 14 bases between them. The CDR3 is CASSLLGTDSYNEQFF. CDR3 sequence (DNA): TGTGCCAGCAGTCTCCTCGGGACGGACTCCTACAATGAGCAGTTCTTC. Filled out from reference TRBV28 and TRBJ2-1, the complete variable domain reads DVKVTQSSRYLVKRTGEKVFLECVQDMDHENMFWYRQDPGLGLRLIYFSYDVKMKEKGDIPEGYSVSREKKERFSLILESASTNQTSMYLCASSLLGTDSYNEQFFGPGTRLTVL.

The chain links TRBV13 to TRBJ2-5; D perhaps matches TRBD2 (5 bases). Germline V lookup: CDR1 PRHDT, CDR2 FYEKMQ (reference sequence). The CDR3 spans 13 residues. The V and J ends lost 5 bases and 2 bases respectively, with 9 bases between them. In nucleotides, the CDR3 is TGTGCCAGCAGCGATCCGGGGCAAGAGACCCAGTACTTC. Amino acids: CASSDPGQETQYF. The complete variable domain, with remaining parts taken from reference TRBV13 and TRBJ2-5, reads AAGVIQSPRHLIKEKRETATLKCYPIPRHDTVYWYQQGPGQDPQFLISFYEKMQSDKGSIPDRFSAQQFSDYHSELNMSSLELGDSALYFCASSDPGQETQYFGPGTRLLVL.

The genes are TRBV19 and TRBJ1-6, with D unclear. The CDR3 contains 13 residues. Germline-derived CDR1 and CDR2 are LNHDA and SQIVND (reference sequence). V was trimmed by 3 bases and J by 6 bases, leaving 6 bases between them. For the CDR3, the DNA is TGTGCCAGTAGTATGAGCCCTAATTCACCCCTCCACTTT. This gives the protein CASSMSPNSPLHF.

This rearrangement joins TRBV4-2 to TRBJ2-1; 14 nucleotides align to TRBD2. The CDR3 contains 16 residues. Germline V gene sequence: CDR1 LGHNA, CDR2 YNFKEQ. Germline trimming cut 3 bases from V and 5 bases from J; bases unmatched to any gene: 3. The CDR3 DNA follows: TGTGCCAGCAGCCAGGGACTAGCGGGGGTGGACAATGAGCAGTTCTTC. Translated: CASSQGLAGVDNEQFF.

The chain couples TRBV13 to TRBJ1-2, with TRBD1 matching over 8 bases. The V and J ends lost 3 bases and 8 bases, in that order; junction bases with no gene match: 11. Looked up from germline, CDR1 is PRHDT and CDR2 is FYEKMQ (reference sequence). CDR3 size: 15 residues. The CDR3 spells CASSLGAGGDQGYTF. The CDR3 nucleotides are TGTGCCAGCAGCTTGGGAGCAGGGGGCGATCAGGGCTACACCTTC.

V is TRBV7-3 and J is TRBJ2-1; 7 positions match TRBD2. Germline V gene sequence: CDR1 SGHTA, CDR2 FQGTGA. J lost 5 bases, V lost 2 bases, and 6 bases had no gene match. CDR3 length: 15 residues. The chain's CDR3 is CASSLHGGTNNEQFF. CDR3 bases: TGTGCCAGCAGCTTACACGGGGGGACGAACAATGAGCAGTTCTTC.

V and J are TRBV5-4 and TRBJ2-3, with 8 nucleotides matching TRBD1. V shed 3 bases, J shed 2 bases, and the junction held 8 bases outside the gene matches. The CDR3 is 16 amino acids. Germline-derived CDR1 and CDR2 are SGHNT and YYREEE (reference sequence). This CDR3 reads CASSSGAGQVTDTQYF. CDR3 coding DNA: TGTGCCAGCAGCTCCGGGGCGGGACAGGTCACAGATACGCAGTATTTT.

The chain uses TRBV2 and TRBJ2-2; D perhaps matches TRBD1 (5 bases). CDR1 and CDR2 from the germline V gene are SNHLY and FYNNEI. The ends were cut back, 6 bases at V and 6 bases at J, with 14 bases in the middle. CDR3 length: 14 residues. The CDR3 sequence: CASSLQGPPGELFF. The CDR3, as DNA: TGTGCCAGCAGCTTGCAGGGTCCCCCCGGGGAGCTGTTTTTT.

The chain carries TRBV19 and TRBJ1-1; D not resolved. The germline CDR1 and CDR2 sequences are LNHDA and SQIVND (reference sequence). The CDR3 runs to 12 residues. Deletions cut 7 bases from V and 6 bases from J, with 12 bases between. In DNA form, the CDR3 reads TGTGCCAGTAACTCCGGGGTTTCTGAAGCTTTCTTT. Encoded protein: CASNSGVSEAFF.

Worth noting for this clone: Other DNA sequences in the same sample also yield this CDR3. The chain links TRBV19 to TRBJ2-7; TRBD1 might be the D (5 bases). V lost 1 base and J 3 bases, leaving 7 bases between the germline ends. This CDR3 has 13 residues. CDR1 is LNHDA and CDR2 is SQIVND in the germline V gene (reference sequence). CDR3 sequence reads: CASSIAGNYEQYF. In DNA, the CDR3 is TGTGCCAGTAGTATAGCAGGGAACTACGAGCAGTACTTC.

The V and J genes are TRBV7-2 and TRBJ1-2; D is uncertain. V lost 4 bases and J 2 bases, leaving 11 bases between the germline ends. Germline-derived CDR1 and CDR2 are SGHTA and FQGNSA. The CDR3 runs 14 residues. The CDR3 sequence is CASSSLEANYGYTF. The CDR3 DNA is TGTGCCAGCAGCTCCCTTGAGGCAAACTATGGCTACACCTTC.

This rearrangement joins TRBV6-1 to TRBJ2-2; the match to TRBD1 covers 8 bases. Germline loops: CDR1 MNHNS, CDR2 SASEGT. V lost 3 bases to trimming and J lost 3 bases; unmatched junction nucleotides: 12. The CDR3 totals 18 residues. The chain's CDR3 is CASSEGLGTGRYTGELFF. Here the CDR3 DNA reads TGTGCCAGCAGTGAGGGCCTTGGGACAGGTCGTTACACCGGGGAGCTGTTTTTT.

The rearrangement uses TRBV9 and TRBJ1-6, with D unclear. This CDR3 has 15 amino acids. Trimming removed 0 bases from V and 7 bases from J, with 11 bases in between. Germline lookup yields CDR1 SGDLS and CDR2 YYNGEE. The CDR3 DNA reads as TGTGCCAGCAGCGTAGGAGGTTTCCTGAATTCACCCCTCCACTTT. Protein sequence: CASSVGGFLNSPLHF.